These 29 T cell receptor beta chains originate from one sample sequenced in a study of cytomegalovirus exposure and HLA in healthy donors. Both 60 Vbeta primers and 13 Jbeta primers went into the PCR. Data came from immunoSEQ multiplex PCR; TCRdb stores just in-frame clones and leaves some out. The sample holds some 110,000 clones, around 77% seen once. Sample: PBMCs. The receptors were gathered from a middle-aged woman in good health and CMV-seropositive.

V is TRBV2 and J is TRBJ2-3, with D unclear. With 5 bases removed from V and 1 base from J, the gap between germline ends came to 16 bases. The germline V gene has CDR1 SNHLY and CDR2 FYNNEI. CDR3 length: 16 amino acids. The CDR3 DNA reads TGTGCCAGCAGTATTGACGTAGGCAGCGGCACAGATACGCAGTATTTT. Residues: CASSIDVGSGTDTQYF.

This clone came up once. This chain joins TRBV11-2 and TRBJ2-1; 9 bases agree with TRBD2. The V gene's germline CDR1 is SGHAT and CDR2 FQNNGV. The CDR3 consists of 12 residues. Trimming took 0 bases from V and 15 from J; bases not matched to a gene: 3. The CDR3 protein is CASSLETSGPFF. CDR3 nucleotides: TGTGCCAGCAGCTTAGAGACTAGCGGACCGTTCTTC.

This chain links TRBV5-7 with TRBJ2-2; 8 bases align to TRBD1. TRBV5-7 is identified as an open reading frame with a role that is uncertain. The CDR3 loop spans 17 amino acids. J gave up 5 bases and V 1 base, and 10 bases lay outside the gene matches. The CDR3 is CASSLLERQGTTGELFF. The CDR3 nucleotides read TGTGCCAGCAGCTTGTTGGAAAGACAGGGGACGACCGGGGAGCTGTTTTTT.

This chain links TRBV20-1 with TRBJ2-7, with 8 bases fitting TRBD2. CDR3 length: 11 residues. The germline gives CDR1 DFQATT, CDR2 SNEGSKA (reference sequence). CDR3: CSGGDFYEQYF. For the CDR3, the DNA is TGCAGCGGGGGGGACTTCTACGAGCAGTACTTC.

This rearrangement joins TRBV4-1 to TRBJ2-7; D perhaps matches TRBD2 (5 bases). This CDR3 is 14 amino acids long. Germline assignment: CDR1 MGHRA and CDR2 YSYEKL. Trimming removed 6 bases at V and 5 bases at J, with 17 bases between. Here the CDR3 reads CASRDLTGPDEQYF. DNA of the CDR3: TGCGCCAGCAGGGACTTGACGGGTCCCGACGAGCAGTACTTC.

This chain connects TRBV5-1 to TRBJ1-3, with 7 positions matching TRBD1. Per the germline V gene, CDR1 is SGHRS and CDR2 is YFSETQ. Germline trimming cut 4 bases from V and 1 base from J; bases unmatched to any gene: 2. The CDR3 covers 14 residues. The CDR3 DNA sequence: TGCGCCAGCAGCGGGACAGCTTCTGGAAACACCATATATTTT. Translation gives CASSGTASGNTIYF.

This clone was detected once. V usage is TRBV28 and J usage is TRBJ1-1; possibly TRBD1 for D (6 bases). V lost 5 bases and J 4 bases, leaving 17 bases between the germline ends. From germline, CDR1 is MDHEN and CDR2 SYDVKM. This CDR3 contains 15 residues. Written as DNA, the CDR3 is TGTGCCAGCAGTCCCCGGGGGGCACCGAGCACTGAAGCTTTCTTT. This sequence encodes CASSPRGAPSTEAFF.

The chain employs TRBV5-4 and TRBJ2-1; TRBD2 matches at 7 bases. This CDR3 has 16 residues. The germline V gene has CDR1 SGHNT and CDR2 YYREEE (reference sequence). The junction had 16 bases not matched to a gene; V was cut back by 4 bases and J by 9 bases. The CDR3 DNA follows: TGTGCCAGCAGCATCCCCTCCGCGGGATTAGCGGGTGAGCAGTTCTTC. This sequence encodes CASSIPSAGLAGEQFF.

The CDR3 nucleotides read TGTGCCAGCAGTCGACAGATTATCAATCAGCCCCAGCATTTT. It encodes CASSRQIINQPQHF. The chain has TRBV19 and TRBJ1-5; weak D call: TRBD1 (5 bases). Germline V gene lookup returns CDR1 LNHDA and CDR2 SQIVND (reference sequence). V lost 9 bases, J lost 3 bases, and 15 bases lay in between. The CDR3 contains 14 residues. The entire variable domain, with the rest obtained from reference TRBV19 and TRBJ1-5, is as follows: DGGITQSPKYLFRKEGQNVTLSCEQNLNHDAMYWYRQDPGQGLRLIYYSQIVNDFQKGDIAEGYSVSREKKESFPLTVTSAQKNPTAFYLCASSRQIINQPQHFGDGTRLSIL.

This clone has only a few counts. The chain employs TRBV27 and TRBJ2-3; 8 bases map to TRBD2. Germline V lookup: CDR1 MNHEY, CDR2 SMNVEV (reference sequence). The CDR3 consists of 14 residues. J was trimmed by 1 base and V by 8 bases; bases with no gene match: 5. The CDR3 region is CASGSGMGTDTQYF. In nucleotides, the CDR3 is TGTGCCAGCGGTAGCGGGATGGGCACAGATACGCAGTATTTT.

The chain is built from TRBV2 and TRBJ2-1, with a possible D match to TRBD2 (6 bases). CDR3 size: 16 residues. V lost 3 bases and J 10 bases, leaving 22 bases between the germline ends. Germline CDR1 reads SNHLY; CDR2 reads FYNNEI. CDR3 DNA sequence: TGTGCCAGCAGTGATGACGCGGGAAGGTGGCTATGGGAGCAGTTCTTC. Its protein is CASSDDAGRWLWEQFF.

The count of this clone is one. The chain employs TRBV10-3 and TRBJ2-1; 8 nucleotides agree with TRBD1. V lost 10 bases, J lost 2 bases, and 7 bases stayed unmatched. Germline V gives CDR1 ENHRY, CDR2 SYGVKD. The CDR3 is 14 residues long. The CDR3 region has the DNA TGTGCCACCGAAAAGGGACAGGCCTACAATGAGCAGTTCTTC. Translating gives CATEKGQAYNEQFF.

The chain joins TRBV19 to TRBJ2-7; 12 bases line up with TRBD2. With 4 bases clipped from V and 4 bases from J, the junction kept 2 bases outside the gene matches. This CDR3 spans 14 amino acids. Germline V gene lookup returns CDR1 LNHDA and CDR2 SQIVND (reference sequence). CDR3 DNA sequence: TGTGCCAGTAGTACCCTAGCGGGAGGGTACGAGCAGTACTTC. It codes for CASSTLAGGYEQYF.

This chain connects TRBV19 to TRBJ1-5; tentatively, D is TRBD1 (5 bases). V was pared by 3 bases and J by 0 bases, with 15 bases between. This CDR3 contains 17 residues. The germline V gene has CDR1 LNHDA and CDR2 SQIVND (reference sequence). For the CDR3, the DNA is TGTGCCAGTAGTATCTTCCGACAGTCCGATAGCAATCAGCCCCAGCATTTT. Translated: CASSIFRQSDSNQPQHF.

This clone has only a few counts. This specimen includes other DNA sequences encoding the same CDR3. V usage is TRBV5-1 and J usage is TRBJ2-1; 9 bases are shared with TRBD1. The CDR3 extends over 15 amino acids. The J segment lost 0 bases and the V segment lost 5 bases, leaving 3 bases of the junction unmatched. The germline gives CDR1 SGHRS, CDR2 YFSETQ. CDR3 amino acids: CASSSGQGSYNEQFF. For the CDR3, the DNA is TGCGCCAGCAGTTCGGGACAGGGCTCCTACAATGAGCAGTTCTTC.

The chain combines TRBV5-1 with TRBJ2-3; D might be TRBD1 (5 bases). The CDR3 has 17 amino acids. The germline gives CDR1 SGHRS, CDR2 YFSETQ. V lost 5 bases, J lost 4 bases, and 23 bases lay in between. The CDR3 nucleotides read TGCGCCAGCAGTGCCCGAGACAGTCCGGTTAGTGCAGATACGCAGTATTTT. This translates into CASSARDSPVSADTQYF.

The chain is built from TRBV6-6 and TRBJ2-7; maybe TRBD2 (5 bases). Trimming left V 7 bases short and J 6 bases short, with 13 bases between. The CDR3 covers 12 residues. Per the germline V gene, CDR1 is MNHNY and CDR2 is SVGAGI (reference sequence). The CDR3 region has the DNA TGTGCCAGCACAGAGGGATCCCCCGAGCAGTACTTC. Its translation is CASTEGSPEQYF.

The genes are TRBV19 and TRBJ1-1; D may be TRBD1 (6 bases). The CDR3 runs to 14 residues. The V and J ends lost 9 bases and 1 base respectively, with 15 bases between them. The germline V gene encodes CDR1 LNHDA and CDR2 SQIVND (reference sequence). In DNA, the CDR3 is TGTGCCAGCCTATGGGGGCAGAAGAACACTGAAGCTTTCTTT. This encodes CASLWGQKNTEAFF.

V usage is TRBV7-6 and J usage is TRBJ1-1, with 8 positions matching TRBD1. The germline CDR1 and CDR2 sequences are SGHVS and FNYEAQ. With V trimmed by 6 bases and J by 4 bases, 10 bases remained unmatched. The CDR3 consists of 15 residues. The CDR3 sequence is CASSPGQGAFTEAFF. The CDR3, as DNA: TGTGCCAGCAGTCCCGGGCAGGGGGCTTTCACTGAAGCTTTCTTT.

CDR3 nucleotide sequence: TGTGCCAGCAGCCGGGACAGTTACAGCGATCAGCCCCAGCATTTT. The encoded protein is CASSRDSYSDQPQHF. The rearrangement uses TRBV7-2 and TRBJ1-5; 7 bases map to TRBD1. CDR1 and CDR2 (germline): SGHTA, FQGNSA. The CDR3 runs to 15 residues. Losses at the gene ends were 5 bases for V and 5 bases for J; bases not matched to a gene: 9.

The chain employs TRBV6-1 and TRBJ1-2; TRBD1 is a possible D gene (6 bases). There are 12 residues in the CDR3. Germline CDR1 is MNHNS and CDR2 is SASEGT. V was cut by 11 bases and J by 4 bases, with 14 bases left in between. The CDR3 bases are TGTGCCTCCCGACAGGCGAGCTATGGCTACACCTTC. Translated, it gives CASRQASYGYTF.

The rearrangement uses TRBV5-1 and TRBJ1-1, with D hard to call. Germline V gives CDR1 SGHRS, CDR2 YFSETQ. The CDR3 length is 15 residues. Trimming took 0 bases from V and 1 from J, leaving 10 bases between them. The CDR3 DNA is TGCGCCAGCAGCTTGGAAGGGAGTTGGAACACTGAAGCTTTCTTT. This sequence encodes CASSLEGSWNTEAFF.

This chain joins TRBV15 and TRBJ1-2, with D possibly TRBD1 on 6 matching bases. The CDR3 covers 16 residues. Germline CDR1 and CDR2: LNHNV and YYDKDF (reference sequence). Deletions cut 5 bases from V and 6 bases from J, with 22 bases between. The CDR3 sequence is CATSSATSGTPNGYTF. As DNA, the CDR3 is TGTGCCACCAGCTCCGCTACCTCCGGGACACCAAATGGCTACACCTTC.

There are many counts of this clone. This rearrangement joins TRBV6-5 to TRBJ2-7, with D perhaps TRBD1 (5 bases). This CDR3 contains 12 residues. Germline loops: CDR1 MNHEY, CDR2 SVGAGI. Trimming pared 7 bases from V and 2 bases from J, leaving 9 bases between. CDR3 coding DNA: TGTGCCAGCATCACAGGCCCCTACGAGCAGTACTTC. Its protein is CASITGPYEQYF.

This chain joins TRBV11-2 and TRBJ2-3, with TRBD1 identical over 7 bases. Germline trimming cut 2 bases from V and 4 bases from J; bases unmatched to any gene: 9. This CDR3 spans 16 amino acids. Germline V gene sequence: CDR1 SGHAT, CDR2 FQNNGV. CDR3 sequence: CASSLLGQGVADTQYF. In DNA form, the CDR3 reads TGTGCCAGCAGCTTATTGGGGCAGGGGGTCGCAGATACGCAGTATTTT.

The chain combines TRBV6-6 with TRBJ2-7; a possible D gene is TRBD2 (6 bases). Trimming took off 7 bases at V and 5 bases at J, with 24 bases between the two ends. Germline V gene sequence: CDR1 MNHNY, CDR2 SVGAGI (reference sequence). This CDR3 region has 16 residues. CDR3: CASTRTIGTGFDEQYF. CDR3 nucleotides: TGTGCCAGCACCAGGACTATTGGGACGGGATTCGACGAGCAGTACTTC.

The chain is built from TRBV28 and TRBJ1-2; tentative D call: TRBD1 (6 bases). The CDR3 extends over 14 amino acids. Per germline, CDR1 MDHEN and CDR2 SYDVKM. The germline V and J ends were trimmed by 2 bases and 4 bases, with 11 bases remaining between them. CDR3 nucleotides: TGTGCCAGCAGTTTAGTGCAGGGGAGCTATGGCTACACCTTC. It codes for CASSLVQGSYGYTF.

V is TRBV19 and J is TRBJ1-5; the D is unclear. Germline CDR1 LNHDA, CDR2 SQIVND (reference sequence). Trimming took 8 bases from V and 4 from J, leaving 18 bases between them. The CDR3 runs 15 residues. CDR3 region: CASERTSGLNQPQHF. The CDR3 DNA follows: TGTGCCAGTGAGAGGACTTCTGGACTGAATCAGCCCCAGCATTTT.

V gene TRBV28 combines with J gene TRBJ2-1; 7 bases align to TRBD2. V lost 10 bases, J lost 10 bases, and 10 bases stayed unmatched. Germline V CDR1 and CDR2: MDHEN, SYDVKM. This CDR3 spans 12 amino acids. Written as DNA, the CDR3 is TGTGCCACCCGAGTGGTACTAGCGGAGCAGTTCTTC. Protein product: CATRVVLAEQFF.